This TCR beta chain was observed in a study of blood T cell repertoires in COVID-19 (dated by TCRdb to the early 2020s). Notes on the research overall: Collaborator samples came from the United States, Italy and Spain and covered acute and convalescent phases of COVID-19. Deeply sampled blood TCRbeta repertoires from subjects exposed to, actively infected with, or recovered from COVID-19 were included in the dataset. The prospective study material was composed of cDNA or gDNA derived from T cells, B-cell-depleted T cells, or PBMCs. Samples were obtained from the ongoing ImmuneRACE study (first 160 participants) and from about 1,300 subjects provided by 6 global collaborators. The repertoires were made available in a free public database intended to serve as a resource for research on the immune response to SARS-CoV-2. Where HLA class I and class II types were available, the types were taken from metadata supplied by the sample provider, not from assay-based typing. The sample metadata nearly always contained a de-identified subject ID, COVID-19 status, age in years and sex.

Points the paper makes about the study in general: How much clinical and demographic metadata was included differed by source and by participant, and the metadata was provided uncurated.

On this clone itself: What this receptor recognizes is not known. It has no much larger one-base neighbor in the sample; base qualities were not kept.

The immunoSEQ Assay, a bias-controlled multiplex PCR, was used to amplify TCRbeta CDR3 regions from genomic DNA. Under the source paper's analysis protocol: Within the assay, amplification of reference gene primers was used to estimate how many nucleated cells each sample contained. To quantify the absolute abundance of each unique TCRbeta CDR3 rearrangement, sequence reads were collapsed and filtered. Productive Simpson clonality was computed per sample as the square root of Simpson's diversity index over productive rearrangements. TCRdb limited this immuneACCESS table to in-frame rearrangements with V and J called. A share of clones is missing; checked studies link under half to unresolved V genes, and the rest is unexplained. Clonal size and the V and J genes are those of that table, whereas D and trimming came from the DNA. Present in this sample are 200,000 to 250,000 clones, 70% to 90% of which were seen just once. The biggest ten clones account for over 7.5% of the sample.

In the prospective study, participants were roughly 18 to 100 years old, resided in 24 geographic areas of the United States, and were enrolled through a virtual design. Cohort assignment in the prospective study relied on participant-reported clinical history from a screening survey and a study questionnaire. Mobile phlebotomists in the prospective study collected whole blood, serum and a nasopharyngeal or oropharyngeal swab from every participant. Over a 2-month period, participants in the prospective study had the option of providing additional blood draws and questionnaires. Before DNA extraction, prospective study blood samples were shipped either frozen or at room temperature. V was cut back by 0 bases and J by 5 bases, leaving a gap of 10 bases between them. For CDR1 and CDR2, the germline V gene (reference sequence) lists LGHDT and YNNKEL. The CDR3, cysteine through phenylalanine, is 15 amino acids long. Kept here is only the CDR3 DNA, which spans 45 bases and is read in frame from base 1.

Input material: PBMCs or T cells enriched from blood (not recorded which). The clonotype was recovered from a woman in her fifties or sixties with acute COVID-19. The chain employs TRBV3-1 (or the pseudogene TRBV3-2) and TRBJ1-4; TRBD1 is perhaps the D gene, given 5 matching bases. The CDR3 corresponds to CASSQDPGPNEKLFF. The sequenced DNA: TGTGCCAGCAGCCAAGACCCAGGGCCGAATGAAAAACTGTTTTTT.